The entry below gives a single T cell receptor beta chain sequence along with its context. No antigen is known for it. There are no base qualities to consult, and no much larger clone falls within one base. This record comes from a study of cytomegalovirus exposure and HLA in healthy donors (TCRdb year 2017). Regarding the research as a whole: In an earlier analysis of several hundred of the donors, 250 to 300 Gb of sequence data and approximately 120 million unique TCR beta sequences from 150 million to 200 million T cells were reported. A later analysis re-examined previously published TCR beta repertoires from 600 to 700 donors and added high-resolution HLA genotyping to investigate patterns of TCR occurrence. Typing coverage differed by locus: A, B, C, DRB1 and DQB1 were typed in about 620-640 donors, DQA1 in 522, DPA1 in 600 to 610, and DPB1 in 400 to 490. Of the 300 to 450 genotyped donors, 80% to 90% were placed in the genetic ancestry cluster associated with self-reported Caucasian donors. Every repertoire in the discovery cohort had been generated on one and the same sequencing platform. To predict cytomegalovirus infection status, the study brought together high-throughput TCR immunosequencing, statistical association of individual TCRs with disease status, and machine learning. Donor age, sex, ethnicity and CMV serostatus were collected together with the repertoire data. HLA typing covered class I and class II loci at four-digit resolution. In a later genetic analysis, genome-wide SNP genotypes for 398 of the 666 donors were used, and that subset was treated as a discovery cohort. Rather than using new phenotypic data, the later analysis identified candidate immune exposures from TCR beta sequences and from how often those sequences occurred across donors. Among 398 genotyped donors of the cohort, an average of roughly 230,000 unique TCR beta nucleotide sequences was sequenced per donor, of which roughly 17% were non-productive. The study aimed to test whether signatures of past pathogen exposure could be identified by cataloging public T cell receptors. A separate validation cohort of 100 to 150 different subjects was used in addition to the approximately 610-subject first cohort. An early release that covered around 590 HLA-typed donors contained about 300 gigabases of sequencing data and tens of millions of unique TCR sequences. An earlier analysis of approximately 580 of the donors used high-throughput TCR beta sequencing to judge whether each TCR beta V gene segment behaved as functional or pseudogenic. The study used immunosequencing to profile the T cell repertoires of around 600 subjects and linked those repertoires to cytomegalovirus serostatus. Because of strong linkage in the cohort, 4 to 6 DR-DQ haplotypes were treated as single units for association and clustering.

The cohort was made up of around 720 healthy bone marrow donors. Cohort members were all nominally healthy when sampled, although unrecorded immune exposures were likely present. The donor tested CMV seronegative, placing the donor among the 352 seronegative members of the cohort. Each donor provided a peripheral blood sample, and peripheral blood mononuclear cells were used for TCR beta sequencing. Genomic DNA was extracted from the blood cell samples with the Qiagen DNeasy Blood Extraction Kit. Here is what the overall study found, with its caveats: The sequencing pipeline was judged likely to have produced a cluster of highly shared sequence variants as a technical artifact. According to a later analysis, TCR association rates differed among HLA loci, with DRB1 alleles showing the most associated TCRs and HLA-C alleles showing the fewest. Roughly uniform sequencing depth across donors was assumed in presence/absence analyses, although this assumption may not hold. Because HLA typing was unavailable for some donors at each locus, only the typed subset was used in association tests. The study listed 150 to 200 TCR beta chains as associated with cytomegalovirus. According to the authors, the approach could potentially be generalized to other disease states and immunological phenotypes. Because counts were too low, around 17 rarely observed V segments, including chromosome 9 orphons, were left out of the earlier analysis of a few hundred of the donors. Across donors, most TCR sequences were observed very rarely, whereas some public TCRs were present in many individuals. Because the 87-base-pair reads could not distinguish some IMGT-functional V segments, including TRBV6-2 and TRBV6-3, those segments were excluded. CMV serostatus was the only immune exposure information available for the cohort. In a later genetic analysis, fewer N-insertions in productive TCRs were reported among donors in an Asian-associated ancestry cluster than the roughly 700-donor mean. Correlated functional status among segregating V segments might reflect linkage disequilibrium, but an unknown experimental factor could not be ruled out. According to a later analysis, parvovirus B19, influenza, CMV and Epstein-Barr virus appeared linked to several top co-occurrence clusters. This cohort had only TCR beta chains sequenced, and the lack of alpha or paired-chain data limited which features could be detected. Broadly in line with IMGT annotations, most TCR beta V segments showed up in productive rearrangements about 90% or about 30% of the time in an earlier analysis of several hundred of the donors. In a later genetic analysis, a missense DCLRE1C variant was associated with V-gene and J-gene trimming of TCR beta chains, and the association was replicated in an independent cohort. The classifier was reported to diagnose cytomegalovirus status with high specificity and sensitivity in both the original cohort and the validation cohort. A later analysis associated 15,000 to 20,000 TCR beta sequences with specific HLA alleles at a false discovery rate of 0.05. A further reported finding was that TCR beta sequences accurately predicted the HLA-A and HLA-B alleles for most subjects in the first cohort. In a later analysis, HLA-associated TCR beta chains were found to be more clonally expanded and to have lower generation probabilities than equally common non-associated chains. Most CMV-associated TCR beta chains appeared to be HLA-restricted in a later analysis, and the HLA associations seemed to be driven largely by CMV exposure. A few of the identified cytomegalovirus-associated TCR beta chains were confirmed in vitro to be specific for cytomegalovirus antigens. Strong co-occurrence of HLA alleles, especially DR and DQ, made assigning TCR associations to individual alleles difficult.

The CDR3, from cysteine to phenylalanine, totals 12 residues. The kept DNA is CDR3 alone, 36 bases in frame from the first base. V loses 4 bases, J loses 8 bases, and the germline ends lie 9 bases apart. In the germline V gene, CDR1 corresponds to MNHEY and CDR2 to SVGAGI. Receptors were amplified or captured by the immunoSEQ multiplex PCR assay. A mixture of 60 forward primers for TCR Vbeta segments and 13 reverse primers for TCR Jbeta segments was used in the multiplex PCR. The CDR3 region of rearranged TCR beta genes was amplified from genomic DNA by a multiplex PCR assay. The Illumina HiSeq System was used to sequence the amplified TCR beta libraries as 87-base-pair reads. Per the authors' processing: A later analysis tallied around 87 million unique TCR beta chains across the 666 repertoires, and 10 million to 11 million of those chains were shared by two or more donors. Raw reads were error-corrected and collapsed into unique sequences with a nearest-neighbor algorithm that merged closely related sequences to remove PCR and sequencing errors. CDR3 sequences were aligned to IMGT reference sequences to assign V, D and J gene segments. For a sequence to be retained, a match of at least six nucleotides was required to both a V gene segment and a J gene segment. A rearrangement counted as productive if the CDR3 had no stop codons and remained in frame with V and J, and every other rearrangement counted as non-productive. Following IMGT convention, CDR3 was defined as the stretch from the second conserved V-encoded cysteine to the conserved J-encoded phenylalanine. The earlier analysis of about 560 of the donors excluded any sequence lacking an unambiguous match to a single V gene segment. In an earlier analysis of approximately 590 of the donors, a V segment was called functional when productive rearrangements were above 56.7%, and segregating when the standard deviation between donors exceeded 5%. A statistical classification framework was developed to diagnose cytomegalovirus status using the catalog of TCR beta chain sequences. In a later analysis, V and J genes were assigned by comparing TCR nucleotide sequences against IMGT/GENE-DB human TR gene sequences. Using the TCRdist pipeline, a later analysis assigned CDR3 sequences along with most-parsimonious VDJ recombination scenarios. In a later analysis, each TCR beta chain was defined by its CDR3 amino acid sequence together with its V-gene family, and reads lacking a unique V-gene family were excluded. As a way to deal with suspected cross-contamination and a sequencing artifact, a later analysis dropped over 550 nucleotide sequences that were highly shared and had low generation probability. A later analysis calculated a clonal expansion index for each public chain from normalized within-repertoire ranks of inferred template counts. A later analysis computed generation probabilities with a VDJ recombination model fitted to out-of-frame rearrangements, and checked the results against IGoR. A later analysis scored TCR-TCR, TCR-HLA and TCR-CMV co-occurrence with hypergeometric tests, applying a repertoire-size bias correction to TCR pairs. In a later analysis, false discovery rates were estimated by permuting HLA or CMV assignments 20 times. In a later analysis, co-occurring TCRs were grouped using DBSCAN, with TCRdist sequence similarity added in when clustering inside HLA-allele-positive subsets. Co-occurrence clustering excluded repertoires with fewer than 30,000 or more than 120,000 public chains, plus five with anomalous nucleotide sharing. Sourced from immuneACCESS, this table was stored by TCRdb with only in-frame sequences that have V and J called. A share of the clones is absent; for the studies checked, an unresolved V gene accounts for under half, and the remainder has no known explanation. V, J and clone size are taken as reported in that table, and D and trimming were inferred from the DNA itself. This sample is represented by some 190,000 clones; around 79% of them were singletons. Roughly 1.6% of the sample is held by the ten biggest clonotypes.

The V gene is TRBV6-5 and the J gene is TRBJ2-1, with the D gene not confidently named. The sequenced material came from PBMCs. The origin of this receptor is a young woman in good health and CMV-seronegative. CDR3 loop: CASSSPTYEQFF. At the DNA level, the sequence is TGTGCCAGCAGTTCGCCTACCTATGAGCAGTTCTTC.